This paragraph covers one T cell receptor (beta chain) sequence. This clone was counted a single time. It has no known antigen specificity. One base away there is no much larger clone; base qualities are not given. Library prep was done by the immunoSEQ multiplex PCR assay. The multiplex PCR relied on a mix of 60 forward primers for TCR Vbeta segments and 13 reverse primers for TCR Jbeta segments. The CDR3 region of rearranged TCR beta genes was amplified from genomic DNA by a multiplex PCR assay. On the Illumina HiSeq System, the amplified TCR beta libraries were sequenced as 87-base-pair reads. As for the authors' bioinformatics: A later analysis counted tens of millions of unique TCR beta chains across the 500 to 850 repertoires, and some 11 million of these chains were shared by at least two donors. To remove PCR and sequencing errors, raw reads were error-corrected and collapsed into unique sequences using a nearest-neighbor algorithm that merged closely related sequences. To assign V, D and J gene segments, CDR3 sequences were aligned to IMGT reference sequences. Each retained sequence needed at least a six-nucleotide match to both a V gene segment and a J gene segment. A rearrangement counted as productive if the CDR3 had no stop codons and remained in frame with V and J, and every other rearrangement counted as non-productive. Following IMGT convention, CDR3 was defined as the stretch from the second conserved V-encoded cysteine up to the conserved J-encoded phenylalanine. Sequences without an unambiguous match to a single V gene segment were excluded from the earlier analysis of a few hundred of the donors. In an earlier analysis of approximately 560 of the donors, a V segment was called functional when productive rearrangements were above 56.7%, and segregating when the standard deviation between donors exceeded 5%. To diagnose cytomegalovirus status from the catalog of TCR beta chain sequences, a statistical classification framework was built. A later analysis assigned V and J genes by comparing TCR nucleotide sequences with IMGT/GENE-DB human TR gene sequences. A later analysis assigned CDR3 sequences and most-parsimonious VDJ recombination scenarios with the TCRdist pipeline. In a later analysis, each TCR beta chain was defined by its CDR3 amino acid sequence together with its V-gene family, and reads without a unique V-gene family were excluded. To address suspected cross-contamination and a sequencing artifact, a later analysis removed 592 highly shared, low-generation-probability nucleotide sequences. A later analysis calculated a clonal expansion index for each public chain from normalized within-repertoire ranks of inferred template counts. In a later analysis, generation probabilities were computed with a VDJ recombination model fitted to out-of-frame rearrangements, and the resulting probabilities were checked against IGoR. In a later analysis, hypergeometric tests were used to score TCR-TCR, TCR-HLA and TCR-CMV co-occurrence, with a repertoire-size bias correction applied to TCR pairs. In a later analysis, false discovery rates were estimated by permuting HLA or CMV assignments 20 times. In a later analysis, co-occurring TCRs were grouped with DBSCAN, and TCRdist sequence similarity was added when clustering was performed within HLA-allele-positive subsets. Repertoires with fewer than 30,000 or more than 120,000 public chains, plus five repertoires with anomalous nucleotide sharing, were excluded from co-occurrence clustering. Not all clones reach the TCRdb copy of this immuneACCESS table, which keeps in-frame sequences only. Checked studies attribute under half of the gap to unresolved V genes and leave the rest unexplained. D and trimming were read from the DNA, whereas the V and J calls and clone size are those reported in that table. This sample is represented by 95,000 to 150,000 clones; over 60% of them were singletons. The top ten constitute 1.5% of the sample.

This entry belongs to a study of cytomegalovirus exposure and HLA in healthy donors (dated by TCRdb to about 2017). The study in broad terms: An earlier analysis of some 620 of the donors reported approximately 260 Gb of sequence data and 100 million to 120 million unique TCR beta sequences obtained from around 180 million T cells. The study profiled the T cell repertoires of hundreds of subjects by immunosequencing and related them to cytomegalovirus serostatus. To decide whether each TCR beta V gene segment behaved as functional or pseudogenic, an earlier analysis of approximately 620 of the donors relied on high-throughput TCR beta sequencing. In the later analysis, no new phenotypic data were used to find candidate immune exposures; instead, reliance was placed on TCR beta sequences and their occurrence across donors. A later analysis re-analyzed previously published TCR beta repertoires from roughly 600 donors and added high-resolution HLA genotyping to study TCR occurrence patterns. The number of typed donors differed by locus: 629-630 for A, B, C, DRB1 and DQB1; 500 to 550 for DQA1; 606 for DPA1; and roughly 450 for DPB1. About five DR-DQ haplotypes were treated as single units for association and clustering because of strong linkage in the cohort. A later genetic analysis used genome-wide SNP genotypes for about 65% of the 666 donors, treating that subset as a discovery cohort. Donor age, sex, ethnicity and CMV serostatus were compiled together with the repertoire data. Roughly 300 gigabases of sequencing data and approximately 85 million unique TCR sequences were included in an early release covering over 600 HLA-typed donors. To predict cytomegalovirus infection status, the study brought together high-throughput TCR immunosequencing, statistical association of individual TCRs with disease status, and machine learning. Besides the first cohort of around 670 subjects, a separate validation cohort made up of 120 different subjects was used. All discovery cohort repertoires had been generated on a single sequencing platform. On average, roughly 250,000 unique TCR beta nucleotide sequences were sequenced per donor among a few hundred genotyped donors of the cohort, with 15% to 20% of those sequences being non-productive. The aim of the study was to test whether cataloging public T cell receptors could identify signatures of past pathogen exposure. HLA typing covered class I and class II loci at four-digit resolution. Of the roughly 400 genotyped donors, approximately 83% fell in the genetic ancestry cluster associated with self-reported Caucasian donors. General study outcomes and caveats: Sequencing depth was assumed to be roughly uniform across donors in the presence/absence analyses, though that assumption may not hold. A further reported finding was that TCR beta sequences accurately predicted the HLA-A and HLA-B alleles for most subjects in the first cohort. Immune exposure information for the cohort was limited to CMV serostatus. In a later analysis, the rate of TCR association differed among HLA loci, with DRB1 alleles having the most associated TCRs and HLA-C alleles having the fewest. Three of the identified cytomegalovirus-associated TCR beta chains were confirmed in vitro to be specific for cytomegalovirus antigens. The authors suggested that the approach could potentially be extended to other disease states and immunological phenotypes. A later analysis reported that several top co-occurrence clusters appeared linked to parvovirus B19, influenza, CMV and Epstein-Barr virus. In an earlier analysis of fewer than 700 of the donors, most TCR beta V segments appeared in productive rearrangements about 87% or about 30% of the time, broadly matching IMGT annotations. The classifier was reported to diagnose cytomegalovirus status with high specificity and sensitivity in both the original cohort and the validation cohort. Compared with the roughly 710-donor mean, donors in an Asian-associated ancestry cluster had fewer N-insertions in productive TCRs, according to a later genetic analysis. In a later analysis, HLA-associated TCR beta chains showed more clonal expansion and lower generation probabilities than non-associated chains that were equally common. Because counts were too low, some 17 rarely observed V segments, including chromosome 9 orphons, were left out of the earlier analysis of 500 to 650 of the donors. Correlated functional status among segregating V segments might reflect linkage disequilibrium, but an unknown experimental factor could not be ruled out. While some public TCRs were present in many individuals, most TCR sequences turned up only very rarely across donors. The cohort was sequenced for TCR beta chains only, and without alpha or paired-chain data the features that could be detected were limited. HLA typing was unavailable for some donors at each locus, so association tests used only the typed subset. A group of highly shared sequence variants was considered likely to be a technical artifact of the sequencing pipeline. A later analysis associated 16,951 TCR beta sequences with specific HLA alleles at a false discovery rate of 0.05. An association between a missense DCLRE1C variant and V-gene and J-gene trimming of TCR beta chains was found in a later genetic analysis and replicated in an independent cohort. When HLA alleles, especially DR and DQ, strongly co-occurred, attributing TCR associations to individual alleles was difficult. The study gave a list of 150 to 200 TCR beta chains associated with cytomegalovirus. According to a later analysis, most CMV-associated TCR beta chains appeared to be HLA-restricted, and the HLA associations seemed to be driven largely by CMV exposure. Because the 87-base-pair reads could not distinguish some IMGT-functional V segments, including TRBV6-2 and TRBV6-3, those segments were excluded.

Trimming costs V 3 bases and J 7 bases, and their ends lie 15 bases apart. The CDR3 holds 15 amino acids from the cysteine to the phenylalanine. Only the CDR3 portion is preserved as DNA: 45 bases, with reading frame beginning at the first base. As encoded in the germline V gene, CDR1 is MDHEN while CDR2 is SYDVKM. In total, roughly 670 healthy bone marrow donors made up the cohort. At the time of sampling, every cohort member was nominally healthy, though immune exposures that went unrecorded were likely present. The donor tested CMV seronegative, placing the donor among the 350 to 400 seronegative members of the cohort. A peripheral blood sample was collected from each donor, and TCR beta sequencing was performed on peripheral blood mononuclear cells. The Qiagen DNeasy Blood Extraction Kit was used to extract genomic DNA from the blood cell samples.

The clonotype comes from a man aged 18 to 35 in good health and CMV-seronegative. The chain is made from TRBV28 and TRBJ1-4, and the D gene may be TRBD1, 6 bases matching. The sample consisted of PBMCs. The CDR3 corresponds to CASSLGARFGEKLFF. Here is the DNA: TGTGCCAGCAGTTTGGGGGCGCGGTTTGGTGAAAAACTGTTTTTT.